These 18 T cell receptor beta chains came from one sample sequenced in a study of somatic mutations in cytotoxic T cells in rheumatoid arthritis. Assay: immunoSEQ multiplex PCR; the TCRdb copy retains only in-frame clones and omits some. The sample includes approximately 10,000 clones, approximately 75% of them seen just once. What was sequenced was CD8+ T cells sorted from blood. Receptors were obtained from an adult with rheumatoid arthritis.

This CDR3 is CASSLVAAHTGELFF. The CDR3 region has the DNA TGTGCCAGCAGCTTAGTGGCAGCCCACACCGGGGAGCTGTTTTTT. The chain has TRBV7-2 and TRBJ2-2; no reliable D call. In germline, CDR1 is SGHTA, CDR2 FQGNSA. The CDR3 totals 15 residues. V was shortened by 1 base and J by 3 bases, with 9 bases between the two germline ends.

V is TRBV13 and J is TRBJ2-2, with TRBD2 matching over 7 bases. Germline V gene data show CDR1 as PRHDT and CDR2 as FYEKMQ (reference sequence). The CDR3 spans 19 residues. V trimming: 1 base; J trimming: 1 base; junction bases outside the gene matches: 12. Written as DNA, the CDR3 is TGTGCCAGCAGCTTAGTTTCTAGCGGAGATTGGGGGAACACCGGGGAGCTGTTTTTT. Protein product: CASSLVSSGDWGNTGELFF.

The sample holds one count of this clone. The chain carries TRBV29-1 and TRBJ2-1; D tentatively reads TRBD1 or TRBD2 (7 bases each). This CDR3 contains 14 residues. From germline, CDR1 is SQVTM and CDR2 ANQGSEA. Trimming took 3 bases from V and 6 from J, leaving 15 bases between them. The CDR3 DNA reads as TGCAGCGTTGACAGGGGGGAGGGCACCAATGAGCAGTTCTTC. This gives the protein CSVDRGEGTNEQFF.

V and J are TRBV30 and TRBJ2-1; 7 bases are shared with TRBD2. Germline CDR1 is GTSNPN and CDR2 is SVGIG (reference sequence). Trimming at V came to 2 bases and at J to 7 bases, leaving 17 bases not matched to a gene. CDR3 size: 17 residues. This CDR3 reads CAWSYWEGVSGRNEQFF. For the CDR3, the DNA is TGTGCCTGGAGTTATTGGGAGGGAGTGTCTGGTCGTAATGAGCAGTTCTTC. The whole variable domain, remainder taken from reference TRBV30 and TRBJ2-1, is SQTIHQWPATLVQPVGSPLSLECTVEGTSNPNLYWYRQAAGRGLQLLFYSVGIGQISSEVPQNLSASRPQDRQFILSSKKLLLSDSGFYLCAWSYWEGVSGRNEQFFGPGTRLTVL.

V is TRBV5-6 and J is TRBJ2-5; D unclear. The CDR3 sequence is 13 residues long. The V gene lost 6 bases and the J gene lost 7 bases, with 16 bases spanning the gap. Germline assignment: CDR1 SGHDT and CDR2 YYEEEE. CDR3 amino acids: CASTDTRLATQYF. For the CDR3, the DNA is TGTGCCAGCACTGATACCCGACTGGCGACCCAGTACTTC.

This clone was detected only a few times. The genes are TRBV4-2 and TRBJ2-7; D gene ambiguous. Germline V CDR1 and CDR2: LGHNA, YNFKEQ. The CDR3 loop spans 14 amino acids. Trimming removed 0 bases from V and 0 bases from J, with 6 bases in between. This chain's CDR3 is CASSQEWTSYEQYF. The CDR3 coding sequence is TGTGCCAGCAGCCAAGAGTGGACCTCCTACGAGCAGTACTTC.

This clone rates as large (0.1 to 1%). One end of the junction varies from germline; a read error may be responsible. This chain uses TRBV13 with TRBJ2-7; 7 nucleotides agree with TRBD2. This CDR3 comprises 14 residues. CDR1 PRHDT and CDR2 FYEKMQ come from the germline V gene (reference sequence). The CDR3 region is CASSLGAGEQEQYF. CDR3 DNA sequence: TGTGCCAGCAGCCTAGGGGCGGGAGAGCAAGAGCAGTACTTC.

This chain joins TRBV5-1 and TRBJ2-1; perhaps TRBD2 as D (6 bases). V lost 0 bases and J 1 base, leaving 20 bases between the germline ends. From germline, CDR1 is SGHRS and CDR2 YFSETQ. The CDR3 contains 19 residues. CDR3 sequence: CASSLGRSMTRGSYNEQFF. As DNA, the CDR3 is TGCGCCAGCAGCTTGGGGCGTAGTATGACTAGAGGTTCCTACAATGAGCAGTTCTTC.

The V gene is TRBV9, the J gene TRBJ1-1; the D is unclear. Germline CDR1 and CDR2: SGDLS and YYNGEE. Trimming took off 5 bases at V and 0 bases at J, with 14 bases between the two ends. This CDR3 is 15 amino acids long. The CDR3 loop reads CASSTGPAMNTEAFF. CDR3 sequence (DNA): TGTGCCAGCAGTACCGGACCTGCCATGAACACTGAAGCTTTCTTT.

This chain uses TRBV7-9 with TRBJ2-2, with D perhaps matching TRBD1 (5 bases). CDR1 SEHNR and CDR2 FQNEAQ come from the germline V gene (reference sequence). CDR3 length equals 14 residues. V dropped 3 bases and J dropped 2 bases, with 7 bases sitting between them. The CDR3 reads CASSFDSNTGELFF. For the CDR3, the DNA is TGTGCCAGCAGCTTCGACAGTAACACCGGGGAGCTGTTTTTT.

The chain links TRBV10-3 to TRBJ2-5, with 9 bases that match TRBD1. This CDR3 has 17 residues. With 4 bases clipped from V and 3 bases from J, the junction kept 12 bases outside the gene matches. Germline-derived CDR1 and CDR2 are ENHRY and SYGVKD. The DNA for the CDR3 is TGTGCCATCAGTGTTACAGGGGGCTTGGCGGGAGAAGAGACCCAGTACTTC. Protein product: CAISVTGGLAGEETQYF.

The chain joins TRBV9 to TRBJ2-2; 9 nucleotides line up with TRBD2. CDR3 length: 17 residues. Germline values: CDR1 SGDLS, CDR2 YYNGEE. J lost 2 bases, V lost 0 bases, and 5 bases had no gene match. The CDR3 coding sequence is TGTGCCAGCAGCGTAGCTGTACTAGCGGGTAACACCGGGGAGCTGTTTTTT. Translated: CASSVAVLAGNTGELFF.

This clone was detected a few times. The chain is built from TRBV27 and TRBJ2-7; 8 bases line up with TRBD1. The CDR3 is 15 amino acids. From germline, CDR1 is MNHEY and CDR2 SMNVEV (reference sequence). V dropped 5 bases and J dropped 3; count of bases not matched to a gene: 9. CDR3 in amino acids: CASSPGGGGNYEQYF. The CDR3 region has the DNA TGTGCCAGCAGTCCAGGGGGCGGAGGGAACTACGAGCAGTACTTC.

This chain joins TRBV7-9 and TRBJ1-2; 9 bases are shared with TRBD1. This CDR3 is built from 15 residues. The junction had 8 bases not matched to a gene; V was cut back by 4 bases and J by 5 bases. Germline V gives CDR1 SEHNR, CDR2 FQNEAQ (reference sequence). CDR3 bases: TGTGCCAGCAGCTCGGGAGGACAGGGGAGATATGGCTACACCTTC. Translation gives CASSSGGQGRYGYTF.

This chain links TRBV5-6 with TRBJ2-3; 8 bases are shared with TRBD1. Germline CDR1 reads SGHDT; CDR2 reads YYEEEE. J was trimmed by 0 bases and V by 3 bases; bases with no gene match: 3. This CDR3 has 15 amino acids. CDR3 coding DNA: TGTGCCAGCAGCTGGCAGGGGGCGAGCACAGATACGCAGTATTTT. Translated: CASSWQGASTDTQYF.

The chain combines TRBV11-2 with TRBJ2-2, with 11 bases lining up with TRBD2. The J segment lost 2 bases and the V segment lost 5 bases, leaving 10 bases of the junction unmatched. Germline V gene data show CDR1 as SGHAT and CDR2 as FQNNGV. CDR3 length: 18 amino acids. The CDR3 bases are TGTGCCAGCAGCCCCGAGGGGGGACTAGCGGAAAACACCGGGGAGCTGTTTTTT. The encoded protein is CASSPEGGLAENTGELFF. Variable domain in full (rest from reference TRBV11-2 and TRBJ2-2): EAGVAQSPRYKIIEKRQSVAFWCNPISGHATLYWYQQILGQGPKLLIQFQNNGVVDDSQLPKDRFSAERLKGVDSTLKIQPAKLEDSAVYLCASSPEGGLAENTGELFFGEGSRLTVL.

V is TRBV4-1 and J is TRBJ2-4, with a possible D match to TRBD1 (5 bases). Trimming removed 6 bases from V and 9 bases from J, with 21 bases in between. Germline CDR1 is MGHRA and CDR2 is YSYEKL. The CDR3 consists of 15 residues. CDR3 residues: CASSPAGIQVGIQYF. CDR3 bases: TGCGCCAGCAGTCCTGCAGGGATCCAGGTCGGCATTCAGTACTTC.

The chain recombines TRBV7-9 with TRBJ1-3; D ambiguous. The CDR3 totals 17 residues. Per germline, CDR1 SEHNR and CDR2 FQNEAQ (reference sequence). With 2 bases removed from V and 1 base from J, the gap between germline ends came to 15 bases. This CDR3 reads CASSLTAFQTSGNTIYF. The CDR3 coding sequence is TGTGCCAGCAGCTTAACGGCCTTCCAGACGTCTGGAAACACCATATATTTT.